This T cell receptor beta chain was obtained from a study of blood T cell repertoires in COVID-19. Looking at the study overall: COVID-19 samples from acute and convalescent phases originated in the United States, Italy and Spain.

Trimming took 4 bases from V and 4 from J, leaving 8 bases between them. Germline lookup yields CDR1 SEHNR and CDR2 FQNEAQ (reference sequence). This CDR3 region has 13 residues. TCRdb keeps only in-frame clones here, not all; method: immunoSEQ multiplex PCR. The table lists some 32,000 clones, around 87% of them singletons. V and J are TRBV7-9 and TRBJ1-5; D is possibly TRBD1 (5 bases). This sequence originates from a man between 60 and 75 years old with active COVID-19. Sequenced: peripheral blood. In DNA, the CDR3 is TGTGCCAGCAGCTCGGGGGGGAATCAGCCCCAGCATTTT. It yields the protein CASSSGGNQPQHF. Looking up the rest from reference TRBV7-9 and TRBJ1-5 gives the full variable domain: DTGVSQNPRHKITKRGQNVTFRCDPISEHNRLYWYRQTLGQGPEFLTYFQNEAQLEKSRLLSDRFSAERPKGSFSTLEIQRTEQGDSAMYLCASSSGGNQPQHFGDGTRLSIL.